The present entry profiles one TCR beta chain with its context. This sample is drawn from a study of control samples from healthy donors and cancer patients. Germline V gene data show CDR1 as KGHSH and CDR2 as LQKENI. This CDR3 region has 15 residues. V shed 3 bases and J 2 bases; nucleotides not matched to a gene: 5. The table came from immunoSEQ multiplex PCR; TCRdb's copy has only in-frame clones and leaves some out. The repertoire holds roughly 130,000 clones, with approximately 94% as singletons. The chain has TRBV18 and TRBJ2-3, with 7 bases identical to TRBD2. Source material: PBMCs. This receptor was taken from a man over 45 with head and neck cancer. This chain's CDR3 is CASSPKGGSTDTQYF. CDR3 DNA sequence: TGTGCCAGCTCACCCAAGGGAGGGTCCACAGATACGCAGTATTTT.